The present T cell receptor beta chain was sequenced within a study of cytomegalovirus exposure and HLA in healthy donors. Vbeta (60) and Jbeta (13) primers were used in the PCR. The protocol was immunoSEQ multiplex PCR, while the TCRdb copy is restricted to in-frame clones and leaves out a portion. Of some 150,000 clones detected, roughly four fifths appear once; the ten largest clones hold around 3%. CDR1 is SGHNT and CDR2 is YYREEE in the germline V gene (reference sequence). V lost 2 bases, J lost 8 bases, and 13 bases lay in between. The CDR3 totals 13 residues. The chain recombines TRBV5-4 with TRBJ1-1; possible D gene TRBD1, 5 bases. Sequencing was done on a sample of PBMCs. The clonotype comes from a young man in good health and CMV-seropositive. The CDR3 loop reads CASSFTGGTEAFF. In nucleotides, the CDR3 is TGTGCCAGCAGCTTTACGGGGGGAACGGAAGCTTTCTTT.